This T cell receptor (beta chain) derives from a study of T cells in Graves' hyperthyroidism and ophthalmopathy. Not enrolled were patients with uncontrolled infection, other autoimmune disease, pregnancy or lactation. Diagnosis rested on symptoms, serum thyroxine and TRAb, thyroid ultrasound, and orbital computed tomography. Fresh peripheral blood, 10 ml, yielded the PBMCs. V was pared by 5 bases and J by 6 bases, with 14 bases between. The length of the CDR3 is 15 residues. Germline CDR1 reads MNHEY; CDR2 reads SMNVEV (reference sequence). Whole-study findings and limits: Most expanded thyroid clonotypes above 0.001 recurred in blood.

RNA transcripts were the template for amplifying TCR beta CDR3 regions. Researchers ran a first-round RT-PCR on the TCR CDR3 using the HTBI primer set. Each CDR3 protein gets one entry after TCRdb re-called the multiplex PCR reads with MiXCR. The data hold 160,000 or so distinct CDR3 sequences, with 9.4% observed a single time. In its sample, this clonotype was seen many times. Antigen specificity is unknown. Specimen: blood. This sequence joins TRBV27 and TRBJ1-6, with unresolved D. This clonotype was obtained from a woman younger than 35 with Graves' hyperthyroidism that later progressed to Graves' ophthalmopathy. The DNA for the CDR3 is TGTGCCAGCAGTCTACCCCGGGCCATTAATTCACCCCTCCACTTT. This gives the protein CASSLPRAINSPLHF.